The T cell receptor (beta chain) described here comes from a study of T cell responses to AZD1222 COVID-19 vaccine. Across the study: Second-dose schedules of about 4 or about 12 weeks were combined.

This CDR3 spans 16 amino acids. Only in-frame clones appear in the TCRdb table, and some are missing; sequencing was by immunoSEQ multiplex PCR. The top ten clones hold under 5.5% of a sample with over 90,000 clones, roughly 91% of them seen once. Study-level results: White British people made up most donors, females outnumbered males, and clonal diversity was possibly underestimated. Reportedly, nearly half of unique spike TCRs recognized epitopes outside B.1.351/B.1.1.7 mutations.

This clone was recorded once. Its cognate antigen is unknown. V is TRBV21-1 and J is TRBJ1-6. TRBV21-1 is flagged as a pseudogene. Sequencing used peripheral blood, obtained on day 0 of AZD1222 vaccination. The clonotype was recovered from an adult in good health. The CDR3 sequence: CASSKPHSSYNSPLHF. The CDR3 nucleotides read TGTGCCAGCAGCAAGCCACATAGCTCCTATAATTCACCCCTCCACTTT.